This note documents a single TCR beta chain sequence. The antigen this receptor binds is unknown. No base-level quality is on record; no much larger clone is a single base apart. V drops 7 bases and J drops 8 bases, leaving 11 bases in between. Sequences MNHNS (CDR1) and SASEGT (CDR2) are obtained from the germline V gene. The cysteine opens and the phenylalanine closes a CDR3 of 11 amino acids. The kept DNA is CDR3 alone, 33 bases in frame from the first base. In total, 500 to 700 healthy bone marrow donors made up the cohort. All cohort members were sampled while nominally healthy, although unrecorded immune exposures were likely present. The donor tested CMV seronegative, placing the donor among the approximately 360 seronegative members of the cohort. Every donor gave a peripheral blood sample, and the peripheral blood mononuclear cells from that sample were used for TCR beta sequencing. The Qiagen DNeasy Blood Extraction Kit was used to extract genomic DNA from the blood cell samples.

This record belongs to a study of cytomegalovirus exposure and HLA in healthy donors (dated by TCRdb to about 2017). Context from the whole study: An earlier analysis of a few hundred of the donors reported approximately 260 Gb of sequence data and 100 million to 120 million unique TCR beta sequences obtained from roughly 180 million T cells. All discovery cohort repertoires had been generated using a single sequencing platform. An earlier analysis of around 580 of the donors used high-throughput TCR beta sequencing to judge whether each TCR beta V gene segment behaved as functional or pseudogenic. The study used immunosequencing to profile the T cell repertoires of under 700 subjects and linked those repertoires to cytomegalovirus serostatus. In a later analysis, previously published TCR beta repertoires from 670 or so donors were re-analyzed and high-resolution HLA genotyping was added so that TCR occurrence patterns could be studied. Both class I and class II loci were covered by HLA typing, at four-digit resolution. A later genetic analysis used genome-wide SNP genotypes for about three fifths of the roughly 700 donors, treating that subset as a discovery cohort. The study was designed to test whether signatures of past pathogen exposure could be identified by cataloging public T cell receptors. Rather than drawing on any new phenotypic data, the later analysis identified candidate immune exposures from TCR beta sequences and the way those sequences occurred across donors. Alongside the repertoire data, information on donor age, sex, ethnicity and CMV serostatus was compiled. In addition to the first cohort of 666 subjects, a separate validation cohort of 100 to 150 different subjects was used. Among roughly 400 genotyped donors of the cohort, an average of about 240,000 unique TCR beta nucleotide sequences were sequenced per donor, roughly a sixth of them non-productive. The study combined high-throughput TCR immunosequencing, statistical association of individual TCRs with disease status, and machine learning to predict cytomegalovirus infection status. Of the roughly 400 genotyped donors, about 80% fell in the genetic ancestry cluster associated with self-reported Caucasian donors. The number of donors typed differed by locus, with about 629-630 for A, B, C, DRB1 and DQB1, roughly 550 for DQA1, over 600 for DPA1, and 400 to 490 for DPB1. An early release that covered fewer than 750 HLA-typed donors contained approximately 300 gigabases of sequencing data and tens of millions of unique TCR sequences. About 5 DR-DQ haplotypes were handled as single units for association and clustering, since linkage in the cohort was strong.

Paper-wide results and their limitations: According to a later analysis, parvovirus B19, influenza, CMV and Epstein-Barr virus appeared linked to several top co-occurrence clusters. In a later analysis, 16,951 TCR beta sequences were associated with specific HLA alleles at a false discovery rate of 0.05. In an earlier analysis of about 550 of the donors, most TCR beta V segments were observed in productive rearrangements about 87% or about 30% of the time, broadly matching IMGT annotations. According to the authors, the approach could potentially be generalized to other disease states and immunological phenotypes. Because some donors lacked HLA typing at each locus, the association tests relied only on the typed subset. Across donors, most TCR sequences were observed very rarely, whereas some public TCRs were present in many individuals. Linkage disequilibrium might explain the correlated functional status among segregating V segments, but an unknown experimental factor could not be ruled out. CMV serostatus was the only immune exposure information available for the cohort. In a later genetic analysis, fewer N-insertions in productive TCRs were reported among donors in an Asian-associated ancestry cluster than the roughly 700-donor mean. In this cohort, only TCR beta chains were sequenced, and detectable features were limited by the absence of alpha or paired-chain data. Roughly uniform sequencing depth across donors was assumed in presence/absence analyses, although this assumption may not hold. The study gave a list of some 150 TCR beta chains associated with cytomegalovirus. The classifier was reported to diagnose cytomegalovirus status with high specificity and sensitivity in both the original and validation cohorts. According to a later analysis, TCR association rates differed among HLA loci, with DRB1 alleles showing the most associated TCRs and HLA-C alleles showing the fewest. When HLA alleles, especially DR and DQ, strongly co-occurred, TCR associations were difficult to assign to individual alleles. V-gene and J-gene trimming of TCR beta chains was associated with a missense DCLRE1C variant in a later genetic analysis, and the association was replicated in an independent cohort. Because counts were too low, about 18 rarely observed V segments, including chromosome 9 orphons, were excluded from the earlier analysis of around 640 of the donors. A cluster of highly shared sequence variants was judged likely to represent a technical artifact of the sequencing pipeline. In vitro tests confirmed that a few of the cytomegalovirus-associated TCR beta chains recognize cytomegalovirus antigens. A further reported finding was that TCR beta sequences accurately predicted the HLA-A and HLA-B alleles for most subjects in the first cohort. In a later analysis, HLA-associated TCR beta chains showed more clonal expansion and lower generation probabilities than non-associated chains that were equally common. Some IMGT-functional V segments, including TRBV6-2 and TRBV6-3, could not be told apart with the 87-base-pair reads, so those segments were excluded. Most CMV-associated TCR beta chains appeared to be HLA-restricted in a later analysis, and the HLA associations seemed to be driven largely by CMV exposure.

Receptor amplification or capture employed the immunoSEQ multiplex PCR assay. For the multiplex PCR, a mixture combining 60 forward primers for TCR Vbeta segments and 13 reverse primers for TCR Jbeta segments was used. Amplification of the CDR3 region of rearranged TCR beta genes was performed with a multiplex PCR assay on genomic DNA. Amplified TCR beta libraries were sequenced as 87-base-pair reads on the Illumina HiSeq System. As for the authors' bioinformatics: In a later analysis, approximately 74 million unique TCR beta chains were counted across the roughly 670 repertoires, and approximately 11 million of these chains were shared by at least two donors. To remove PCR and sequencing errors, raw reads were error-corrected and collapsed into unique sequences using a nearest-neighbor algorithm that merged closely related sequences. CDR3 sequences were aligned to IMGT reference sequences to assign V, D and J gene segments. Each retained sequence needed at least a six-nucleotide match to both a V gene segment and a J gene segment. Rearrangements were called productive when the CDR3 lacked stop codons and stayed in frame with V and J; all others were non-productive. CDR3 was defined by IMGT convention, running from the second conserved V-encoded cysteine to the conserved J-encoded phenylalanine. In an earlier analysis of around 570 of the donors, sequences lacking an unambiguous match to a single V gene segment were excluded. An earlier analysis of a few hundred of the donors classified V segments as functional when productive rearrangements were above 56.7% and as segregating when the standard deviation between donors was above 5%. A statistical classification framework was built for diagnosing cytomegalovirus status from the catalog of TCR beta chain sequences. A later analysis assigned V and J genes by comparing TCR nucleotide sequences with IMGT/GENE-DB human TR gene sequences. A later analysis assigned CDR3 sequences and most-parsimonious VDJ recombination scenarios with the TCRdist pipeline. In a later analysis, each TCR beta chain was defined by its CDR3 amino acid sequence together with its V-gene family, and reads without a unique V-gene family were excluded. A later analysis removed several hundred highly shared, low-generation-probability nucleotide sequences to deal with suspected cross-contamination and a sequencing artifact. In a later analysis, a clonal expansion index for each public chain was calculated from normalized within-repertoire ranks of inferred template counts. Generation probabilities in a later analysis came from a VDJ recombination model fitted to out-of-frame rearrangements, and those results were checked against IGoR. A later analysis scored TCR-TCR, TCR-HLA and TCR-CMV co-occurrence with hypergeometric tests, applying a repertoire-size bias correction to TCR pairs. To estimate false discovery rates, a later analysis permuted the HLA or CMV assignments 20 times. A later analysis grouped co-occurring TCRs with DBSCAN, adding TCRdist sequence similarity when clustering within HLA-allele-positive subsets. Repertoires with fewer than 30,000 or more than 120,000 public chains were left out of co-occurrence clustering, as were about 5 repertoires with anomalous nucleotide sharing. The immuneACCESS repertoire file appears here via TCRdb, limited to in-frame rearrangements. These files lack a portion of the clones; in checked studies, under half of the deficit traces to unresolved V genes, and the cause of the others is not known. That table furnishes V, J and clone size, whereas the DNA furnished D and trimming. The sample yields 200,000 or so clones; around 79% were counted once. 0.22% of the sample is taken by the ten largest.

Sequencing was carried out using PBMCs. This receptor was identified in a girl aged 2 to 10 in good health and CMV-seronegative. The chain is assembled from TRBV6-1 and TRBJ1-2; D gene: possibly TRBD1, on 5 matching bases. The nucleotide sequence reads TGTGCCAGCAACCAGGGAGGCGGCTACACCTTC. This gives the protein CASNQGGGYTF.